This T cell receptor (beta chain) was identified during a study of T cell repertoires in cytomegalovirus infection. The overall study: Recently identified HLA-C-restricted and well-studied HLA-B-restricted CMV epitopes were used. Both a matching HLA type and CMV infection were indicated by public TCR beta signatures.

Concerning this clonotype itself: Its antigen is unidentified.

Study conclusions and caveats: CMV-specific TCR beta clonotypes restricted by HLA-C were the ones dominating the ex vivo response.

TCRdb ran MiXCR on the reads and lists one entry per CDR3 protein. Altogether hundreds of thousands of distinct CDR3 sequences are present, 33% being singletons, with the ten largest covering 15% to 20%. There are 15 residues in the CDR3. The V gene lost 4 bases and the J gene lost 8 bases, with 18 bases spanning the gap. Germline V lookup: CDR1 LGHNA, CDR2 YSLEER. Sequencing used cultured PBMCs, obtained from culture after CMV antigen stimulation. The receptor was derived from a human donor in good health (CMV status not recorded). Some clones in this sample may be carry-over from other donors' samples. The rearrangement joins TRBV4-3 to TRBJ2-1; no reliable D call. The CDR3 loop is CASSRSSTGGYEQFF. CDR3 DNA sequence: TGCGCCAGCAGCCGATCCTCCACTGGCGGCTATGAGCAGTTCTTC.